A single sample is the source of the 21 T cell receptor beta chains below, sequenced in a study of T cells in Graves' hyperthyroidism and ophthalmopathy. Template material for amplifying TCR beta CDR3 regions consisted of RNA transcripts. First-round RT-PCR targeting the TCR CDR3 was performed with the HTBI primer set. TCRdb reprocessed the multiplex PCR reads via MiXCR and lists one record per CDR3 protein. The sample yields around 700,000 distinct CDR3 sequences, approximately 19% seen once. Sequenced sample: blood. These receptors were collected from a woman between 45 and 65 years old with Graves' hyperthyroidism that later progressed to Graves' ophthalmopathy.

This clonotype was detected ten times or more. The chain links TRBV2 to TRBJ2-7; no clear D. Trimming took off 7 bases at V and 1 base at J, with 8 bases between the two ends. The CDR3 runs to 12 residues. Germline V CDR1 and CDR2: SNHLY, FYNNEI. The CDR3, as DNA: TGTGCCAGCAAGACGACTTCCTACGAGCAGTACTTC. Encoded protein: CASKTTSYEQYF.

As to this clonotype: This may be a read error: a much more frequent sequence differs by one nucleotide. The V gene is TRBV12-3 or TRBV12-4, the J gene TRBJ1-5; a weak D match, TRBD1 (5 bases). This CDR3 contains 17 residues. The germline V and J ends were trimmed by 3 bases and 4 bases, with 19 bases remaining between them. CDR3 DNA: TGTGCCAGCAGTTTCAGTTGTGGTACGGACATTAATCAGCCCCAGCATTTT. This codes for CASSFSCGTDINQPQHF.

A few counts support this clonotype. The chain carries TRBV6-1 and TRBJ1-5; no clear D. Trimming removed 2 bases from V and 3 bases from J, with 11 bases in between. Germline V lookup: CDR1 MNHNS, CDR2 SASEGT. The CDR3 is made up of 15 amino acids. For the CDR3, the DNA is TGTGCCAGCAGTGAATCGTCGGTTATCAATCAGCCCCAGCATTTT. Its protein product is CASSESSVINQPQHF.

This clonotype showed up just a few times. This chain uses TRBV24-1 with TRBJ2-7; TRBD1 agrees at 9 bases. The CDR3 spans 15 residues. The V and J ends lost 4 bases and 3 bases, in that order; junction bases with no gene match: 6. The germline V gene has CDR1 KGHDR and CDR2 SFDVKD. The CDR3, as DNA: TGTGCCACCAGTGACCCCGGACAGGGGTTCTACGAGCAGTACTTC. Its translation is CATSDPGQGFYEQYF.

The chain joins TRBV11-2 to TRBJ2-4, with D perhaps TRBD2 (5 bases). Trimming removed 1 base from V and 0 bases from J, with 10 bases in between. The CDR3 totals 16 residues. The germline gives CDR1 SGHAT, CDR2 FQNNGV. The CDR3 protein is CASSLGRDLAKNIQYF. Here the CDR3 DNA reads TGTGCCAGCAGCTTAGGACGGGATCTAGCCAAAAACATTCAGTACTTC.

This clonotype was counted only a few times. The chain links TRBV6-1 to TRBJ1-6; TRBD1 matches at 10 bases. Germline V lookup: CDR1 MNHNS, CDR2 SASEGT. V dropped 6 bases and J dropped 7; count of bases not matched to a gene: 9. This CDR3 has 16 residues. The CDR3: CASRPGTGAGNSPLHF. The CDR3, as DNA: TGTGCCAGCAGGCCCGGGACAGGGGCGGGCAATTCACCCCTCCACTTT.

V usage is TRBV4-1 and J usage is TRBJ1-2; no clear D. The CDR3 has 17 residues. The V gene's germline CDR1 is MGHRA and CDR2 YSYEKL. Between the trimmed V and J ends, which lost 0 bases and 8 bases, there was a span of 22 bases. CDR3 nucleotide sequence: TGCGCCAGCAGCCAAGATAGCGGAGGGATTCCAGTGGGCGGCTACACCTTC. Its protein is CASSQDSGGIPVGGYTF.

This sequence joins TRBV10-2 and TRBJ2-3, with D unclear. From germline, CDR1 is WSHSY and CDR2 SAAADI. V lost 2 bases and J 2 bases, leaving 5 bases between the germline ends. The CDR3 has 13 amino acids. CDR3 in amino acids: CASSEINTDTQYF. CDR3 bases: TGCGCCAGCAGTGAGATCAACACAGATACGCAGTATTTT.

This clonotype came up many times. The rearrangement joins TRBV11-2 to TRBJ1-1; no firm D call. V lost 5 bases, J lost 11 bases, and 18 bases lay in between. Germline lookup yields CDR1 SGHAT and CDR2 FQNNGV. The CDR3 has 13 amino acids. The DNA of the CDR3 is TGTGCCAGCAGCCGTCAATCTGATATTCGGGCTTTCTTT. This codes for CASSRQSDIRAFF.

This chain uses TRBV7-3 with TRBJ1-2; D gene uncertain. The length of the CDR3 is 14 residues. V was cut by 5 bases and J by 1 base, with 11 bases left in between. Germline loops: CDR1 SGHTA, CDR2 FQGTGA. The CDR3 DNA follows: TGTGCCAGCAGCCCTGCCAGGAGTAACTATGGCTACACCTTC. Translation: CASSPARSNYGYTF.

The table lists this clonotype with many counts. This rearrangement joins TRBV6-2 or TRBV6-3 to TRBJ1-5, with D hard to call. CDR3 length equals 13 residues. CDR1 is MNHEY, CDR2 SVGEGT, per germline. V was shortened by 8 bases and J by 6 bases, with 14 bases between the two germline ends. CDR3: CASSPRGPQPQHF. In DNA, the CDR3 is TGTGCCAGCTCCCCACGGGGTCCTCAGCCCCAGCATTTT.

This clonotype showed up just a few times. The chain recombines TRBV6-1 with TRBJ2-5; 9 bases align to TRBD2. CDR3 length: 15 residues. Germline V gene lookup returns CDR1 MNHNS and CDR2 SASEGT. V lost 5 bases, J lost 4 bases, and 8 bases stayed unmatched. The CDR3 here is CASSQPGLAGETQYF. Here the CDR3 DNA reads TGTGCCAGCAGTCAGCCGGGACTAGCTGGAGAGACCCAGTACTTC.

Turning to this clonotype: This could be a read error, since a much larger clone is one nucleotide away. The V call is TRBV3-1, the J call TRBJ2-7; the D is unclear. Looked up from germline, CDR1 is LGHDT and CDR2 is YNNKEL (reference sequence). The length of the CDR3 is 14 residues. The V gene lost 0 bases and the J gene lost 7 bases, with 13 bases spanning the gap. CDR3 sequence (DNA): TGTGCCAGCAGCCAAGAGTCCCGGGCAGGTGAGCAGTACTTC. Amino acid sequence: CASSQESRAGEQYF.

The gene calls are TRBV15 and TRBJ1-1; D remains unclear. This CDR3 has 17 residues. V shed 0 bases and J shed 0 bases, with 14 bases lying between them. The germline CDR1 and CDR2 sequences are LNHNV and YYDKDF (reference sequence). DNA of the CDR3: TGTGCCACCAGCAGAGATTACTACTTGGCGGTGAACACTGAAGCTTTCTTT. This encodes CATSRDYYLAVNTEAFF.

The V gene is TRBV5-1, the J gene TRBJ2-3; the D gene is possibly TRBD2 (6 bases). Germline V gene lookup returns CDR1 SGHRS and CDR2 YFSETQ. The ends were cut back, 5 bases at V and 4 bases at J, with 14 bases in the middle. The CDR3 consists of 14 residues. The CDR3, as DNA: TGCGCCAGCAGGACGGGGGTGCTCGCAGATACGCAGTATTTT. Residues: CASRTGVLADTQYF.

This clonotype was picked up many times. The chain has TRBV12-3 or TRBV12-4 and TRBJ1-1, with a weak D call TRBD1 (6 bases). The CDR3 totals 15 residues. Trimming left V 6 bases short and J 4 bases short, with 18 bases between. CDR3 in DNA: TGTGCCAGCAGGCCCCGGGGGGGCAGTGGCACTGAAGCTTTCTTT. Amino acids: CASRPRGGSGTEAFF.

In this sample, this clonotype turned up a few times. The V and J genes are TRBV3-1 and TRBJ2-2, with 9 bases lining up with TRBD1. The V gene's germline CDR1 is LGHDT and CDR2 YNNKEL (reference sequence). V trimming: 4 bases; J trimming: 0 bases; junction bases outside the gene matches: 3. The CDR3 runs 16 residues. The CDR3 here is CASSRNRGPNTGELFF. CDR3 DNA: TGTGCCAGCAGCCGAAACAGGGGGCCGAACACCGGGGAGCTGTTTTTT.

This clonotype was seen ten or more times. The rearrangement uses TRBV29-1 and TRBJ1-2, with unresolved D. Germline CDR1 and CDR2: SQVTM and ANQGSEA. V was shortened by 6 bases and J by 10 bases, with 18 bases between the two germline ends. The CDR3 extends over 12 amino acids. The CDR3 loop is CSVRKPGFDYTF. The CDR3 DNA follows: TGCAGCGTCCGGAAGCCAGGTTTTGACTACACCTTC.

This chain joins TRBV6-1 and TRBJ2-3; TRBD2 aligns across 13 bases. Losses at the gene ends were 7 bases for V and 1 base for J; bases not matched to a gene: 8. Per the germline V gene, CDR1 is MNHNS and CDR2 is SASEGT. The CDR3 consists of 17 residues. CDR3 nucleotide sequence: TGTGCCAGCAAAAGACTAGCGGGGGGAATCGGCACAGATACGCAGTATTTT. As protein: CASKRLAGGIGTDTQYF.

This sequence joins TRBV28 and TRBJ2-3; the D is unclear. CDR1 is MDHEN and CDR2 is SYDVKM in the germline V gene. The CDR3 loop spans 14 amino acids. V shed 3 bases and J shed 4 bases, with 11 bases lying between them. The CDR3 sequence is CASSFSVYADTQYF. CDR3 coding DNA: TGTGCCAGCAGTTTTTCTGTTTACGCAGATACGCAGTATTTT.

The rearrangement uses TRBV6-2 or TRBV6-3 and TRBJ2-4; TRBD2 agrees at 7 bases. CDR3 length: 15 residues. Germline trimming cut 5 bases from V and 5 bases from J; bases unmatched to any gene: 9. Germline CDR1 is MNHEY and CDR2 is SVGEGT. The CDR3: CASSPGGRDQNIQYF. The CDR3 DNA is TGTGCCAGCAGTCCTGGGGGGAGGGATCAAAACATTCAGTACTTC.